Given below is one TCR beta chain in context. The record originates from a study of T cell changes during pregnancy in multiple sclerosis. This CDR3 spans 14 amino acids. The germline V gene encodes CDR1 MNHEY and CDR2 SVGAGI. V trimming: 6 bases; J trimming: 5 bases; junction bases outside the gene matches: 7. TCRdb's table, derived via immunoSEQ multiplex PCR, lists solely in-frame clones and lacks some. Of about 70,000 clones in the sample, 92% were seen once. Sequenced here: CD4+ T cells from peripheral blood mononuclear cells, sampled after pregnancy. J is TRBJ2-5 and V is TRBV6-5; 9 positions agree with TRBD1. The TCR sequence derives from a female donor with multiple sclerosis, enrolled in a pregnancy study. In nucleotides, the CDR3 is TGTGCCAGCAGCGACAGGGGGTTAGGTGAGACCCAGTACTTC. As protein: CASSDRGLGETQYF.